This TCR beta chain originates from a study of T cell responses to AZD1222 COVID-19 vaccine. Study-wide results and caveats: The study sampled repertoires only after the peak T cell response. Baseline seropositivity characterized only a handful of AZD1222 recipients.

A remark on this clone: Antigen: not known.

This table comes from immunoSEQ multiplex PCR, and its TCRdb copy is limited to in-frame clones, with some not included. The data contain roughly 85,000 clones, 90% of them seen just once; the ten biggest clones take up about 3.1%. Germline V gene sequence: CDR1 LGHDT, CDR2 YNNKEL (reference sequence). The V end lost 4 bases, the J end lost 4 bases, and 10 bases lay between the germline ends. The CDR3 has 14 amino acids. The sample was peripheral blood, taken 28 days after the second AZD1222 dose. The chain joins TRBV3-1 (or the pseudogene TRBV3-2) to TRBJ2-2; no clear D. The clonotype comes from an adult who received the AZD1222 COVID-19 vaccine. The CDR3 sequence: CASSPMSGTGELFF. Here the CDR3 DNA reads TGTGCCAGCAGCCCAATGTCGGGCACCGGGGAGCTGTTTTTT.